The rows below give T cell receptor beta chains drawn from one sample of a study of blood T cell repertoires in COVID-19. Sequencing used immunoSEQ multiplex PCR; TCRdb keeps in-frame clones, though not all of them. Seen here are more than 100,000 clones, 87% observed once, and the top ten hold around 3.6%. Input material: peripheral blood. The origin of the receptors is a woman aged 55 to 70 with acute or convalescent COVID-19. The CDR3 runs from the conserved cysteine through the conserved F or W. The D gene is left open where the match is weak.

cdr3_length: 13; j_call: TRBJ2-7; v_call: TRBV18; d_call: NA; cdr3_nt: TGTGCCAGCACGCCCAATGCCCGGGACGAGCAGTACTTC; cdr3_aa: CASTPNARDEQYF
cdr3_length: 13; j_call: TRBJ1-1; v_call: TRBV10-2; d_call: NA; cdr3_nt: TGCGCCAGCACTAGGGAGGCAGGGCGGGAAGCTTTCTTT; cdr3_aa: CASTREAGREAFF
cdr3_length: 15; j_call: TRBJ2-5; v_call: TRBV2; d_call: TRBD1; cdr3_nt: TGTGCCAGCAGTGATATGGGACAGGGGAAGGAGACCCAGTACTTC; cdr3_aa: CASSDMGQGKETQYF
cdr3_length: 15; j_call: TRBJ1-1; v_call: TRBV3-1/TRBV3-2; d_call: NA; cdr3_nt: TGTGCCAGCAGCCAAGATTCGGGAGGGTACACTGAAGCTTTCTTT; cdr3_aa: CASSQDSGGYTEAFF
cdr3_length: 15; j_call: TRBJ2-4; v_call: TRBV7-9; d_call: NA; cdr3_nt: TGTGCCAGCAGCCCGGGACAAAGGGCCAAAAACATTCAGTACTTC; cdr3_aa: CASSPGQRAKNIQYF
cdr3_length: 17; j_call: TRBJ1-2; v_call: TRBV21-1; d_call: NA; cdr3_nt: TGTGCCAGCAGCAAAGCTGGACAGCGAGACACTAACTATGGCTACACCTTC; cdr3_aa: CASSKAGQRDTNYGYTF
cdr3_length: 16; j_call: TRBJ1-5; v_call: TRBV6-1; d_call: TRBD1; cdr3_nt: TGTGCCAGCAGTGTTGGGACAGATAACTTTGTTCAGCCCCAGCATTTT; cdr3_aa: CASSVGTDNFVQPQHF
cdr3_length: 15; j_call: TRBJ2-2; v_call: TRBV27; d_call: NA; cdr3_nt: TGTGCCAGCAGTTTCACGCAGGGCCCCACCGGGGAGCTGTTTTTT; cdr3_aa: CASSFTQGPTGELFF
cdr3_length: 17; j_call: TRBJ1-6; v_call: TRBV9; d_call: NA; cdr3_nt: TGTGCCAGCAGCGTAGGGGCCTCGACCCTGGCAAATTCACCCCTCCACTTT; cdr3_aa: CASSVGASTLANSPLHF
cdr3_length: 15; j_call: TRBJ1-2; v_call: TRBV20-1; d_call: TRBD1; cdr3_nt: TGCAGTGCTAGTGGGGACAGGAAGCTTAACTATGGCTACACCTTC; cdr3_aa: CSASGDRKLNYGYTF
cdr3_length: 16; j_call: TRBJ1-2; v_call: TRBV6-1; d_call: NA; cdr3_nt: TGTGCCAGCAGTGCTGGAGGGGCCCTAGGTAACTATGGCTACACCTTC; cdr3_aa: CASSAGGALGNYGYTF
cdr3_length: 17; j_call: TRBJ2-1; v_call: TRBV7-9; d_call: NA; cdr3_nt: TGTGCCAGCAGCTTAGCGGGGGGTCCGGGCTCCTACAATGAGCAGTTCTTC; cdr3_aa: CASSLAGGPGSYNEQFF
cdr3_length: 14; j_call: TRBJ2-1; v_call: TRBV11-3; d_call: TRBD2; cdr3_nt: TGTGCCAGCACCGCAGCGGGAAAATACAATGAGCAGTTCTTC; cdr3_aa: CASTAAGKYNEQFF
cdr3_length: 14; j_call: TRBJ2-2; v_call: TRBV7-2; d_call: TRBD2; cdr3_nt: TGTGCCAGCAGGCCCGGGGGGGACACCGGGGAGCTGTTTTTT; cdr3_aa: CASRPGGDTGELFF
cdr3_length: 15; j_call: TRBJ2-1; v_call: TRBV5-1; d_call: TRBD2; cdr3_nt: TGCGCCAGCAGCTTGGGTAGCGGGAGCCTGGGTGAGCAGTTCTTC; cdr3_aa: CASSLGSGSLGEQFF
cdr3_length: 13; j_call: TRBJ1-4; v_call: TRBV7-2; d_call: TRBD1; cdr3_nt: TGTGCCAGCAGCCCGACAGGGCCTGAAAAACTGTTTTTT; cdr3_aa: CASSPTGPEKLFF
cdr3_length: 14; j_call: TRBJ2-7; v_call: TRBV15; d_call: NA; cdr3_nt: TGTGCCACCAGCAGAGATTTGAGGTCCTACGAGCAGTACTTC; cdr3_aa: CATSRDLRSYEQYF
cdr3_length: 16; j_call: TRBJ1-2; v_call: TRBV5-4; d_call: NA; cdr3_nt: TGTGCCAGCAGCCCCACGTGGGGACAAGAAAGCTATGGCTACACCTTC; cdr3_aa: CASSPTWGQESYGYTF
cdr3_length: 14; j_call: TRBJ2-7; v_call: TRBV7-9; d_call: NA; cdr3_nt: TGTGCCAGCAGCGCCGGGGACTTCTCCTACGAGCAGTACTTC; cdr3_aa: CASSAGDFSYEQYF
cdr3_length: 16; j_call: TRBJ1-4; v_call: TRBV2; d_call: TRBD1; cdr3_nt: TGTGCCAGCAGTGACGGGACAGGGCCGGCTAATGAAAAACTGTTTTTT; cdr3_aa: CASSDGTGPANEKLFF